This T cell receptor (beta chain) emerged from a study of blood T cells in healthy people across ages. Sample-barcoded 5' priming and a J-beta primer mix drove a second PCR of roughly 7 to 11 cycles. MiXCR, applied by TCRdb to the 5' RACE reads, yields one record per CDR3 protein. The sample shows about 1.8 million distinct CDR3 sequences, about 49% of them seen only once. The CDR3 is 15 residues long. The V segment lost 9 bases and the J segment 7 bases; nucleotides outside the gene matches: 12. Germline CDR1 is KGHDR and CDR2 is SFDVKD. The sample providers were healthy Caucasian people from Russia, aged about 6 to 90.

The receptor comes from a woman in her 40s in good health. This rearrangement joins TRBV24-1 to TRBJ2-1, with TRBD2 matching 9 bases. Specimen: blood. CDR3 in DNA: TGTGCCACCTCTGACTGGAGCGGGGGGTTAAATGAGCAGTTCTTC. This sequence encodes CATSDWSGGLNEQFF.